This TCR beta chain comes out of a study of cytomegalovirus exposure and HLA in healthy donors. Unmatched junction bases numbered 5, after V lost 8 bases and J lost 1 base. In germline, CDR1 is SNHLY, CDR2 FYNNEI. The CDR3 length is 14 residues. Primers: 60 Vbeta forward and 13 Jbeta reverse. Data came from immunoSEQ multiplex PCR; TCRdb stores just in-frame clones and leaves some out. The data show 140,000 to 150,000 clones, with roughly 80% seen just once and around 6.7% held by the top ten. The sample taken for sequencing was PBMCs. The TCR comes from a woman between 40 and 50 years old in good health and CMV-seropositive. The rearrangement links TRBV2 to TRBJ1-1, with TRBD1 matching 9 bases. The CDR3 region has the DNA TGTGCCAGCGACGGACAGGGGCGGAACACTGAAGCTTTCTTT. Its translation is CASDGQGRNTEAFF.